Below, 30 T cell receptor beta chains from the same sample are listed, as sequenced in a study of tumor-infiltrating lymphocytes in primary liver carcinoma. Production of TCR beta cDNA used approximately 480 ng total RNA together with a constant-region primer. For TCR beta, libraries were produced by three nested multiplex PCR rounds using slightly modified ARM-PCR. TRBV1-TRBV30 forward and Cbeta reverse primers drove the first two roughly 9-cycle rounds. One entry per CDR3 protein results from TCRdb running MiXCR on the multiplex PCR reads. The sample gives 300,000 to 350,000 distinct CDR3 sequences, 65% of which show up once; 5.5% to 7% is in the top ten. Both blood RNA, taken from unsorted whole blood, and germline DNA were extracted. Input material: peripheral blood. These receptors were collected from a man aged 40-49 years with primary liver carcinoma and hepatitis B virus infection.

The chain carries TRBV5-1 and TRBJ1-1; 11 nucleotides match TRBD1. The germline V gene has CDR1 SGHRS and CDR2 YFSETQ. V lost 6 bases, J lost 4 bases, and 5 bases stayed unmatched. This CDR3 has 14 residues. The DNA of the CDR3 is TGCGCCAGCAATTGGACAGGGGGCAGCACTGAAGCTTTCTTT. It encodes CASNWTGGSTEAFF. The entire variable domain, with the rest obtained from reference TRBV5-1 and TRBJ1-1, is as follows: KAGVTQTPRYLIKTRGQQVTLSCSPISGHRSVSWYQQTPGQGLQFLFEYFSETQRNKGNFPGRFSGRQFSNSRSEMNVSTLELGDSALYLCASNWTGGSTEAFFGQGTRLTVV.

Comment on this clonotype: One end of the junction is discordant with germline, which a read error may explain. The rearrangement uses TRBV5-6 and TRBJ2-7; D may be TRBD1 (5 bases). This CDR3 has 14 amino acids. Germline-derived CDR1 and CDR2 are SGHDT and YYEEEE. CDR3 residues: CASSFQGAAYEQYF. CDR3 DNA: TGTGCCAGCAGCTTCCAAGGGGCAGCCTACGAGCAGTATTTC.

The chain uses TRBV11-2 and TRBJ2-1, with unresolved D. Germline V CDR1 and CDR2: SGHAT, FQNNGV. Trimming shortened V by 5 bases and J by 7 bases, and 15 bases separated the two germline ends. This CDR3 spans 14 amino acids. The CDR3 region is CASSLGMRLNEQFF. CDR3 in DNA: TGTGCCAGCAGCCTAGGGATGAGGCTAAATGAGCAGTTCTTC.

This clonotype has just a few counts. A much larger clonotype is one base distant, so this may be a read error. V and J are TRBV5-5 and TRBJ2-7; TRBD2 agrees at 7 bases. The germline V gene encodes CDR1 SGHKS and CDR2 YYEKEE (reference sequence). The V gene end was trimmed by 0 bases and the J gene end by 4 bases; junction bases not matched to a gene: 7. This CDR3 spans 15 amino acids. The CDR3 here is CASSLVGGSFYEQYF. CDR3 DNA sequence: TGTGCCAGCAGCTTGGTCGGCGGGAGCTTTTACGAGCAGTACTTC.

The J gene is TRBJ1-1, the V gene TRBV28; D remains unclear. The CDR3 length is 14 residues. CDR1 and CDR2 from the germline V gene are MDHEN and SYDVKM. V was clipped by 0 bases and J by 1 base, with 6 bases between them. CDR3 nucleotides: TGTGCCAGCAGTTTATGGGCAGAGAACACTGAAGCTTTCTTT. Encoded protein: CASSLWAENTEAFF.

A single count supports this clonotype. It may be a read error: a sequence one base away is much more abundant. The J gene is TRBJ2-4, the V gene TRBV6-2 or TRBV6-3; D may match TRBD1 or TRBD2 (6 bases each). CDR1 is MNHEY, CDR2 SVGEGT, per germline. The CDR3 length is 13 residues. Written as DNA, the CDR3 is TGTGCCAGCAGGCCGGGGGCCTCAAACATTAAGTACTTC. This sequence encodes CASRPGASNIKYF.

Comment on this clonotype: This sequence may be a read error, since a much larger clone differs from it by one base. The chain has TRBV10-3 and TRBJ2-2, with a weak D call TRBD2 (5 bases). This CDR3 has 15 amino acids. V was clipped by 3 bases and J by 3 bases, with 11 bases between them. CDR1 and CDR2 (germline): ENHRY, SYGVKD. The CDR3 DNA sequence: TGTGCCATCAGTGACGCCGGGATGGACACCGGGGAGCTGTTTTTT. It is translated as CAISDAGMDTGELFF.

The count of this clonotype is one. This is likely a read error, given that the CDR3 carries no conserved phenylalanine or tryptophan at its end. V is TRBV7-9 and J is TRBJ2-3; D not resolved. The CDR3 is made up of 12 amino acids. Per germline, CDR1 SEHNR and CDR2 FQNEAQ (reference sequence). Trimming stripped 2 bases from V and 2 bases from J, with 2 bases between. The CDR3 here is CASSLITDTQYV. In nucleotides, the CDR3 is TGTGCCAGCAGCTTAATCACAGATACGCAGTATGTT.

This clonotype was detected once. At one end the junction does not follow the germline gene, possibly because of a read error. The DNA for the CDR3 is TGCGCCAGCAGCCAAGTGGGACAGGGTCAAGATACCCAGTATTTC. It is translated as CASSQVGQGQDTQYF. The J gene is TRBJ2-5, the V gene TRBV4-1; 9 bases align to TRBD1. Germline loops: CDR1 MGHRA, CDR2 YSYEKL. The CDR3 contains 15 residues.

Note on this clonotype: The junction and the germline gene differ at one end; a read error may be behind it. The chain joins TRBV6-5 to TRBJ2-3; TRBD1 is a possible D gene (6 bases). The CDR3 contains 17 residues. Germline V gene sequence: CDR1 MNHEY, CDR2 SVGAGI. The CDR3 is CASSSRQGKTNTDTRYF. CDR3 DNA sequence: TGTGCCAGCAGCTCAAGGCAGGGGAAAACTAACACAGATACGCGGTATTTT.

This chain links TRBV5-4 with TRBJ2-5; D unclear. V lost 3 bases, J lost 5 bases, and 23 bases lay in between. This CDR3 comprises 17 residues. CDR1 SGHNT and CDR2 YYREEE come from the germline V gene (reference sequence). For the CDR3, the DNA is TGTGCCAGCAGCTCAACCCCGATGTTAGGCCCCATTGAGACCCAGTACTTC. Amino acid sequence: CASSSTPMLGPIETQYF.

This clonotype was recorded many times. The chain links TRBV5-6 to TRBJ2-1; D is perhaps TRBD1 (5 bases). Germline V gene data show CDR1 as SGHDT and CDR2 as YYEEEE. V dropped 3 bases and J dropped 7 bases, with 20 bases sitting between them. The CDR3 loop spans 16 amino acids. CDR3 residues: CASSSPGREDPNEQFF. Here the CDR3 DNA reads TGTGCCAGCAGCTCCCCCGGCAGGGAAGATCCTAATGAGCAGTTCTTC.

Worth noting for this clonotype: A much bigger clone sits one base away, suggesting this may be a read error. The chain joins TRBV6-2 or TRBV6-3 to TRBJ1-1; no clear D. V lost 9 bases and J lost 8, with 19 bases in between. The CDR3 consists of 13 residues. The germline CDR1 and CDR2 sequences are MNHEY and SVGEGT. CDR3 residues: CARSLNGRPEAFF. In DNA form, the CDR3 reads TGTGCCAGGAGTCTAAACGGGCGTCCCGAAGCTTTCTTT.

The table lists this clonotype with many counts. The rearrangement uses TRBV6-5 and TRBJ2-5, with D possibly matching TRBD2 (5 bases). The CDR3 length is 14 residues. Germline V lookup: CDR1 MNHEY, CDR2 SVGAGI. V shed 6 bases and J shed 5 bases, with 16 bases lying between them. The CDR3 region has the DNA TGTGCCAGCAGCCGAACGGTTTGGACTGAGACCCAGTACTTC. Translation gives CASSRTVWTETQYF.

On this clonotype: This may be a read error, as it is one base from a much larger clone. The chain carries TRBV12-3 or TRBV12-4 and TRBJ2-1, with a tentative D call TRBD2 (5 bases). CDR3 length: 12 amino acids. The CDR3 DNA is TGTGTCAGCAGTCCCTCCGGGGATGAGCAGTTCTTC. Amino acid sequence: CVSSPSGDEQFF.

The J gene is TRBJ2-7, the V gene TRBV10-3, with 9 bases matching TRBD2. The end of the DNA is better explained by TRBJ2-1, so the J call may be wrong. The CDR3 has 16 residues. CDR1 is ENHRY, CDR2 SYGVKD, per germline. As DNA, the CDR3 is TGTGCCATCAGTGAAGAGTTGGGTCTAGCGGGAAACGAGCAGTTCTTC. Protein sequence: CAISEELGLAGNEQFF.

This clonotype has more than one count but fewer than ten. The chain joins TRBV30 to TRBJ2-3; D call uncertain. The CDR3 totals 13 residues. V was trimmed by 4 bases and J by 0 bases, leaving 8 bases between them. The germline gives CDR1 GTSNPN, CDR2 SVGIG (reference sequence). CDR3 amino acids: CAWTGTSTDTQYF. The CDR3 DNA reads as TGTGCCTGGACTGGTACTAGCACAGATACGCAGTATTTT.

As regards this clonotype: One end of the junction is discordant with germline, which a read error may explain. The chain links TRBV6-5 to TRBJ1-6, with TRBD1 as a possible D gene (6 bases). CDR3 length: 14 residues. Looked up from germline, CDR1 is MNHEY and CDR2 is SVGAGI. The chain's CDR3 is CASWDMGEHSLLHF. The CDR3 DNA follows: TGTGCCAGCTGGGACATGGGTGAACATTCACTCCTCCACTTT.

Notes on this clonotype: The junction differs from germline at one of its ends, possibly a read error. This chain uses TRBV11-2 with TRBJ2-3; D tentatively reads TRBD1 or TRBD2 (6 bases each). CDR1 SGHAT and CDR2 FQNNGV come from the germline V gene. The CDR3 totals 14 residues. CDR3 coding DNA: TGTGCCATCAGGGGCCTCACTAGCACATATACGCAGTATTTT. It encodes CAIRGLTSTYTQYF.

The sample holds many counts of this clonotype. This chain links TRBV11-1 with TRBJ2-2, with D perhaps matching TRBD1 or TRBD2 (5 bases each). V lost 2 bases to trimming and J lost 3 bases, with 13 bases between them. The CDR3 contains 16 residues. CDR1 and CDR2 (germline): SGHAT, FQDESV (reference sequence). Written as DNA, the CDR3 is TGTGCCAGCAGCTTAATTTGGGACCGGTACACCGGGGAGCTGTTTTTT. This encodes CASSLIWDRYTGELFF.

This clonotype was observed a single time. This may arise from a read error, as a much more abundant clone is one base away. This sequence joins TRBV4-3 and TRBJ1-2, with a possible D match to TRBD1 (5 bases). There are 15 residues in the CDR3. Germline V gives CDR1 LGHNA, CDR2 YSLEER. The CDR3 DNA reads as TGCACCAGCAGCCAAGAATATCGACAGAAATATGGCTACACCTTC. It codes for CTSSQEYRQKYGYTF.

For this clonotype: One junction end does not reproduce the germline sequence, and a read error may be involved. This chain uses TRBV11-2 with TRBJ2-4; a possible D gene is TRBD2 (7 bases). CDR3 length: 17 amino acids. The germline V gene has CDR1 SGHAT and CDR2 FQNNGV. CDR3 amino acids: CASSVPTRGRAKNIQYF. The CDR3 DNA follows: TGTGCCAGCAGCGTACCAACGAGGGGGAGGGCCAAAAACATTCAATACTTC.

About this clonotype itself: A much bigger clone sits one base away, suggesting this may be a read error. The rearrangement joins TRBV6-6 to TRBJ2-2; the match to TRBD1 covers 9 bases. The CDR3 is 17 residues long. Germline values: CDR1 MNHNY, CDR2 SVGAGI (reference sequence). The CDR3 region has the DNA TGTGCCAGCAGGCCTGCGGAAGGGACAGGGAACACCGGGGGGCTGTTTTTT. Encoded protein: CASRPAEGTGNTGGLFF.

The rearrangement links TRBV29-1 to TRBJ1-1; tentative D call: TRBD1 (6 bases). The CDR3 has 14 residues. Germline CDR1 SQVTM, CDR2 ANQGSEA. The V gene lost 0 bases and the J gene lost 7 bases, with 15 bases spanning the gap. The CDR3 is CSVEEFMDSIEAFF. Written as DNA, the CDR3 is TGCAGCGTTGAAGAATTTATGGACAGCATTGAAGCTTTCTTT.

This clonotype was seen repeatedly, ten times or more. The V gene is TRBV4-1, the J gene TRBJ1-4; D is perhaps TRBD1 (6 bases). CDR1 and CDR2 (germline): MGHRA, YSYEKL. The V and J ends lost 6 bases and 8 bases respectively, with 16 bases between them. This CDR3 has 14 amino acids. The CDR3: CASRQPRGSEKLFF. The CDR3 nucleotides read TGCGCCAGCAGACAACCCAGGGGATCGGAAAAACTGTTTTTT.

Comment on this clonotype: This may be a read error: a much more frequent sequence differs by one nucleotide. J is TRBJ2-2 and V is TRBV14; D may correspond to TRBD1 or TRBD2 (5 bases each). The CDR3 has 12 amino acids. Germline CDR1 SGHDN, CDR2 FVKESK. CDR3 amino acids: CASSPGPGKLFF. The CDR3 coding sequence is TGTGCCAGCAGCCCGGGGCCCGGGAAGCTGTTTTTT.

Note on this clonotype: A read error may explain this, as a much larger clone is one base away. This chain connects TRBV6-5 to TRBJ2-1; TRBD1 matches 8 bases. From germline, CDR1 is MNHEY and CDR2 SVGAGI. The CDR3 is made up of 16 amino acids. The CDR3 DNA is TGTGCCAGCTGTTACTCAGGACAGGGCCCTTACAATGAGCAGTTCTTC. Its protein product is CASCYSGQGPYNEQFF.

Worth noting for this clonotype: Since a much larger clone is just one base distant, this may be a read error. This is likely a read error, given that the CDR3 carries no conserved phenylalanine or tryptophan at its end. The chain couples TRBV12-3 or TRBV12-4 to TRBJ2-1; 8 nucleotides align to TRBD2. The length of the CDR3 is 15 residues. J gave up 10 bases and V 4 bases, and 12 bases lay outside the gene matches. The CDR3 protein is CASSSSGLVGREQFS. CDR3 DNA: TGTGCCAGCAGTTCATCGGGACTAGTCGGTCGGGAGCAGTTCTCC.

About this clonotype: A much larger clone lies a single base off, so this may be a read error. The CDR3 ends on some other residue instead of the conserved phenylalanine or tryptophan, so this is likely a read error. This chain links TRBV5-6 with TRBJ2-7; TRBD1 matches at 8 bases. V gave up 2 bases and J gave up 3 bases; unmatched junction bases: 13. The CDR3 runs to 17 residues. Germline V gene sequence: CDR1 SGHDT, CDR2 YYEEEE. This CDR3 reads CASSFRQGPPTVYEQYL. CDR3 sequence (DNA): TGTGCCAGCAGCTTCAGACAGGGGCCCCCCACGGTCTACGAGCAGTACCTC.

This clonotype was counted ten times or more. CDR3 residues: CASSRSAGGPGEQFF. The CDR3 nucleotides read TGTGCCAGCAGCCGTTCAGCGGGAGGGCCGGGTGAGCAGTTCTTC. V gene TRBV11-2 combines with J gene TRBJ2-1; 10 nucleotides line up with TRBD2. CDR1 and CDR2 (germline): SGHAT, FQNNGV. This CDR3 contains 15 residues. Losses at the gene ends were 5 bases for V and 9 bases for J; bases not matched to a gene: 10.